The entry below describes one TCR beta chain. Its antigen remains unidentified. The study, taken as a whole, reports: The TCR gene usage of tumor memory CD4+ T cells clustered together with blood and lymph node memory CD4+ cells and with lymph node naive CD4+ cells.

Cells sorted as Tregs were CD4+, CD25+ and CD127-/low. Semi-nested PCR with Nested Universal Primer A followed constant-region reverse priming of full-length variable regions. Each CDR3 protein is one row after TCRdb ran MiXCR on the 5' RACE reads. The sample includes about 40,000 distinct CDR3 sequences, roughly a fifth of them seen just once. J gave up 2 bases and V 2 bases, and 15 bases lay outside the gene matches. The CDR3 covers 18 residues. Sequenced material: Tregs sorted from blood. The clonotype comes from a female donor with breast cancer. V is TRBV12-3 or TRBV12-4 and J is TRBJ2-7, with TRBD2 matching 7 bases. The CDR3 DNA reads TGTGCCAGCAGTTTATCACCCTTTCCCAGACTAGCCCCCTACGAGCAGTACTTC. This encodes CASSLSPFPRLAPYEQYF.